These 32 T cell receptor beta chains were all obtained from the same sample, sequenced in a study of blood T cell repertoires in COVID-19. Repertoires were generated with immunoSEQ multiplex PCR, while TCRdb's copy carries only in-frame clones and drops some. The sample carries about half a million clones, roughly 85% recorded once. Input material: peripheral blood. The receptors come from a human donor in a cohort sampled during active COVID-19.

The chain combines TRBV5-1 with TRBJ2-5; 7 bases line up with TRBD2. Germline V lookup: CDR1 SGHRS, CDR2 YFSETQ. The CDR3 has 16 amino acids. V trimming: 1 base; J trimming: 4 bases; junction bases outside the gene matches: 10. CDR3 in amino acids: CASSLRASGGAETQYF. CDR3 in DNA: TGCGCCAGCAGCTTGCGGGCTAGCGGTGGGGCAGAGACCCAGTACTTC.

The chain links TRBV14 to TRBJ1-2; D not resolved. This CDR3 is 13 amino acids long. V was shortened by 4 bases and J by 5 bases, with 11 bases between the two germline ends. CDR1 is SGHDN, CDR2 FVKESK, per germline. CDR3 region: CASSPGRGYGYTF. Written as DNA, the CDR3 is TGTGCCAGCAGCCCCGGACGGGGTTATGGCTACACCTTC. The full variable domain, rest sourced from reference TRBV14 and TRBJ1-2, is EAGVTQFPSHSVIEKGQTVTLRCDPISGHDNLYWYRRVMGKEIKFLLHFVKESKQDESGMPNNRFLAERTGGTYSTLKVQPAELEDSGVYFCASSPGRGYGYTFGSGTRLTVV.

This chain joins TRBV4-2 and TRBJ1-2; a weak D match, TRBD1 (5 bases). V shed 1 base and J shed 2 bases, with 11 bases lying between them. This CDR3 is 15 amino acids long. Germline CDR1 and CDR2: LGHNA and YNFKEQ. The CDR3 protein is CASSQAIRGNYGYTF. In DNA form, the CDR3 reads TGTGCCAGCAGCCAAGCCATAAGGGGAAACTATGGCTACACCTTC.

The V gene is TRBV5-1, the J gene TRBJ2-2; TRBD1 is a possible D gene (6 bases). Trimming cost V 0 bases and J 6 bases, with 15 bases left between them. This CDR3 spans 16 amino acids. Germline V CDR1 and CDR2: SGHRS, YFSETQ. The CDR3 nucleotides are TGCGCCAGCAGCTTGGTCATCCAGGGGAGCTCCGGGGAGCTGTTTTTT. Residues: CASSLVIQGSSGELFF.

This chain uses TRBV5-1 with TRBJ2-3; D is perhaps TRBD2 (5 bases). Germline CDR1 and CDR2: SGHRS and YFSETQ. Trimming pared 4 bases from V and 5 bases from J, leaving 8 bases between. The CDR3 is made up of 12 amino acids. The CDR3 reads CASSLRGDTQYF. Here the CDR3 DNA reads TGCGCCAGCAGCCTCCGGGGAGATACGCAGTATTTT.

This clone was seen a single time. This chain joins TRBV10-3 and TRBJ2-7; TRBD2 matches at 14 bases. Losses at the gene ends were 5 bases for V and 3 bases for J; bases not matched to a gene: 6. The CDR3 contains 16 residues. CDR1 is ENHRY, CDR2 SYGVKD, per germline. The CDR3, as DNA: TGTGCCATCAGTTCGGGACTAGCGGGAGCTGGCTACGAGCAGTACTTC. This sequence encodes CAISSGLAGAGYEQYF.

The V call is TRBV18, the J call TRBJ2-7; tentative D call: TRBD1 (6 bases). The V end was cut by 3 bases, the J end by 0 bases, with 9 bases between. Germline V gene sequence: CDR1 KGHSH, CDR2 LQKENI. This CDR3 comprises 14 residues. CDR3 DNA: TGTGCCAGCTCACCGGACAGCTTCTCCTACGAGCAGTACTTC. This gives the protein CASSPDSFSYEQYF.

The chain recombines TRBV19 with TRBJ2-3; 7 nucleotides match TRBD2. Germline V CDR1 and CDR2: LNHDA, SQIVND (reference sequence). With V trimmed by 0 bases and J by 4 bases, 19 bases remained unmatched. CDR3 length equals 20 residues. CDR3 residues: CASSIEARRERDFSPDTQYF. The CDR3 DNA is TGTGCCAGTAGTATAGAAGCTCGGCGGGAGAGGGATTTTTCCCCAGATACGCAGTATTTT.

This clone appeared a single time. The chain carries TRBV20-1 and TRBJ1-2; 7 nucleotides agree with TRBD1. The CDR3 is made up of 11 amino acids. From germline, CDR1 is DFQATT and CDR2 SNEGSKA (reference sequence). J was trimmed by 7 bases and V by 6 bases; bases with no gene match: 5. The CDR3 reads CSATGVGGYTF. The CDR3 nucleotides read TGCAGTGCCACAGGGGTAGGTGGCTACACCTTC.

This chain links TRBV3-1 (or the pseudogene TRBV3-2) with TRBJ1-4; D may be TRBD1 (6 bases). V was cut by 5 bases and J by 0 bases, with 16 bases left in between. CDR1 and CDR2 from the germline V gene are LGHDT and YNNKEL (reference sequence). The CDR3 covers 17 residues. CDR3 protein: CASSAQRWTATNEKLFF. The CDR3 coding sequence is TGTGCCAGCAGCGCCCAGAGATGGACAGCAACTAATGAAAAACTGTTTTTT.

The chain has TRBV11-3 and TRBJ2-6; a weak D match, TRBD1 (5 bases). The V gene lost 5 bases and the J gene lost 0 bases, with 14 bases spanning the gap. Germline CDR1 and CDR2: SGHNT and YENEEA. This CDR3 is built from 17 residues. The CDR3: CASSQGEGLSGANVLTF. The CDR3 DNA reads TGTGCCAGCAGCCAAGGGGAAGGGCTCTCTGGGGCCAACGTCCTGACTTTC.

This clone was seen more than once but under ten times. The chain is built from TRBV7-6 and TRBJ2-7, with D possibly matching TRBD2 (5 bases). CDR3 size: 16 residues. Germline V lookup: CDR1 SGHVS, CDR2 FNYEAQ. Trimming stripped 5 bases from V and 2 bases from J, with 19 bases between. CDR3 loop: CASSPSMRDGTYEQYF. The CDR3, as DNA: TGTGCCAGCAGCCCTAGTATGAGGGATGGTACCTACGAGCAGTACTTC.

J is TRBJ2-7 and V is TRBV28, with 13 bases lining up with TRBD2. The CDR3 consists of 17 residues. The trim removed 6 bases at V and 2 bases at J, leaving 10 bases unmatched. Germline-derived CDR1 and CDR2 are MDHEN and SYDVKM. CDR3 region: CASRQRPGTSGAYEQYF. CDR3 nucleotide sequence: TGTGCCAGCAGGCAAAGACCCGGGACTAGCGGGGCCTACGAGCAGTACTTC.

CDR3: CASSLALGTGGTGELFF. The CDR3 coding sequence is TGTGCCAGCAGCTTGGCCCTTGGGACAGGGGGCACCGGGGAGCTGTTTTTT. The chain couples TRBV5-4 to TRBJ2-2; 11 bases agree with TRBD1. The junction had 5 bases not matched to a gene; V was cut back by 0 bases and J by 4 bases. This CDR3 is built from 17 residues. Per the germline V gene, CDR1 is SGHNT and CDR2 is YYREEE (reference sequence).

This chain connects TRBV24-1 to TRBJ2-2; TRBD2 is a possible D gene (5 bases). Trimming shortened V by 4 bases and J by 1 base, and 9 bases separated the two germline ends. This CDR3 has 15 residues. Germline V gene sequence: CDR1 KGHDR, CDR2 SFDVKD. The CDR3 nucleotides read TGTGCCACCAGTGACCCCGGAGGGAACACCGGGGAGCTGTTTTTT. Its protein product is CATSDPGGNTGELFF.

As to this clone: With a much larger clone just one base away, this may be a read error. Other DNA sequences in this specimen translate into the identical CDR3. This chain uses TRBV11-1 with TRBJ2-7, with D possibly TRBD1 on 5 matching bases. This CDR3 region has 13 residues. Germline loops: CDR1 SGHAT, CDR2 FQDESV (reference sequence). The CDR3 DNA is TGTGCCAGCAGCTTCAGGGTTCTGTACGAACAGTACTTC. This codes for CASSFRVLYEQYF.

This clone showed up just once. V and J are TRBV6-5 and TRBJ2-7; TRBD1 is a possible D gene (6 bases). Germline CDR1 MNHEY, CDR2 SVGAGI. This CDR3 comprises 14 residues. V was trimmed by 6 bases and J by 8 bases, leaving 20 bases between them. CDR3 bases: TGTGCCAGCAGACAGGACAGCTACCCTACGAAGCAGTACTTC. This translates into CASRQDSYPTKQYF.

The genes are TRBV4-1 and TRBJ2-1; 11 bases are shared with TRBD2. There are 14 residues in the CDR3. Trimming removed 4 bases from V and 9 bases from J; junction bases left unmatched: 5. In germline, CDR1 is MGHRA, CDR2 YSYEKL. This CDR3 is CASSLSGGGSEQFF. The CDR3 DNA is TGCGCCAGCAGCCTTAGCGGGGGGGGCAGTGAGCAGTTCTTC.

The gene calls are TRBV6-4 and TRBJ2-1; 8 bases line up with TRBD1. There are 19 residues in the CDR3. Germline CDR1 is MRHNA and CDR2 is SNTAGT. With 5 bases clipped from V and 3 bases from J, the junction kept 18 bases outside the gene matches. The CDR3 nucleotides read TGTGCCAGCAGTCGGGTACGTAGGACAGGGACGCTCTTCTACAATGAGCAGTTCTTC. Translated, it gives CASSRVRRTGTLFYNEQFF.

CDR3 in DNA: TGTGCCAGCAGTTTAATCCCTCCGGGTATCTACGAGCAGTACTTC. Its translation is CASSLIPPGIYEQYF. The V and J genes are TRBV27 and TRBJ2-7, with no clear D. Trimming left V 2 bases short and J 3 bases short, with 14 bases between. The CDR3 loop spans 15 amino acids. From germline, CDR1 is MNHEY and CDR2 SMNVEV (reference sequence).

This chain joins TRBV7-2 and TRBJ2-3, with TRBD1 matching over 9 bases. V shed 10 bases, J shed 2 bases, and the junction held 7 bases outside the gene matches. Germline CDR1 SGHTA, CDR2 FQGNSA. CDR3 length: 14 residues. CDR3 DNA sequence: TGTGCCAAGGGGACAGGGAGGGACACAGATACGCAGTATTTT. Protein sequence: CAKGTGRDTDTQYF.

The chain links TRBV24-1 to TRBJ1-5; D possibly corresponds to TRBD1 (5 bases). CDR3 length equals 16 residues. Deletions cut 4 bases from V and 2 bases from J, with 14 bases between. Per the germline V gene, CDR1 is KGHDR and CDR2 is SFDVKD. The CDR3 region has the DNA TGTGCCACCAGTGAGGGGGGGAAACCGGGCAATCAGCCCCAGCATTTT. Translation gives CATSEGGKPGNQPQHF.

The chain joins TRBV24-1 to TRBJ2-3, with a possible D match to TRBD1 (5 bases). CDR1 is KGHDR, CDR2 SFDVKD, per germline. Trimming took off 5 bases at V and 2 bases at J, with 13 bases between the two ends. The CDR3 runs 15 residues. The CDR3 here is CATSGRRGHTDTQYF. The CDR3 DNA reads as TGTGCCACCAGTGGGAGAAGGGGTCACACAGATACGCAGTATTTT.

The chain couples TRBV2 to TRBJ1-2; D is unresolved. The germline V gene encodes CDR1 SNHLY and CDR2 FYNNEI. The CDR3 spans 14 residues. Between the trimmed V and J ends, which lost 3 bases and 5 bases, there was a span of 13 bases. CDR3 residues: CASSESGPGYGYTF. In nucleotides, the CDR3 is TGTGCCAGCAGTGAGAGCGGCCCCGGTTATGGCTACACCTTC. The complete variable domain, with remaining parts taken from reference TRBV2 and TRBJ1-2, reads EPEVTQTPSHQVTQMGQEVILRCVPISNHLYFYWYRQILGQKVEFLVSFYNNEISEKSEIFDDQFSVERPDGSNFTLKIRSTKLEDSAMYFCASSESGPGYGYTFGSGTRLTVV.

The chain uses TRBV12-3 or TRBV12-4 and TRBJ2-7, with 7 bases matching TRBD2. The CDR3 covers 13 residues. V dropped 8 bases and J dropped 2; count of bases not matched to a gene: 6. The CDR3 sequence is CASGGSGTYEQYF. The CDR3 region has the DNA TGTGCCAGCGGAGGAAGCGGGACCTACGAGCAGTACTTC.

The chain is built from TRBV6-2 or TRBV6-3 and TRBJ2-2; D remains ambiguous. CDR3 length: 13 amino acids. Trimming removed 2 bases from V and 6 bases from J, with 7 bases in between. From germline, CDR1 is MNHEY and CDR2 SVGEGT. Here the CDR3 reads CASSYIRAGELFF. The CDR3 nucleotides are TGTGCCAGCAGTTACATTCGGGCCGGGGAGCTGTTTTTT.

This chain uses TRBV19 with TRBJ1-1; no clear D gene. CDR3 size: 13 residues. V lost 5 bases and J 5 bases, leaving 12 bases between the germline ends. The germline CDR1 and CDR2 sequences are LNHDA and SQIVND (reference sequence). The CDR3 spells CASSLGSRTEAFF. CDR3 nucleotide sequence: TGTGCCAGTAGTTTAGGGTCCCGGACTGAAGCTTTCTTT.

This clone came up once. This sequence joins TRBV7-9 and TRBJ2-7; TRBD2 matches 8 bases. Germline V gene data show CDR1 as SEHNR and CDR2 as FQNEAQ (reference sequence). The V gene end was trimmed by 5 bases and the J gene end by 3 bases; junction bases not matched to a gene: 9. CDR3 length: 15 residues. Written as DNA, the CDR3 is TGTGCCAGCAGCCCAGGACTAGCCTTAGACTACGAGCAGTACTTC. It codes for CASSPGLALDYEQYF.

J is TRBJ1-1 and V is TRBV5-4; 7 bases are shared with TRBD1. The CDR3 extends over 16 amino acids. The V gene end was trimmed by 0 bases and the J gene end by 0 bases; junction bases not matched to a gene: 5. Germline CDR1 SGHNT, CDR2 YYREEE (reference sequence). CDR3 in DNA: TGTGCCAGCAGCTTGGAAGGGGGCGGGATGAACACTGAAGCTTTCTTT. Encoded protein: CASSLEGGGMNTEAFF.

This clone was detected once. The chain is built from TRBV20-1 and TRBJ1-5, with D perhaps TRBD1 (5 bases). The CDR3 totals 13 residues. Germline CDR1 reads DFQATT; CDR2 reads SNEGSKA (reference sequence). V gave up 3 bases and J gave up 4 bases, with 10 bases separating them. The CDR3 spells CSASGQGNQPQHF. In DNA form, the CDR3 reads TGCAGTGCTAGTGGGCAGGGAAATCAGCCCCAGCATTTT.

V gene TRBV4-3 combines with J gene TRBJ2-1; D is unclear. CDR1 is LGHNA and CDR2 is YSLEER in the germline V gene. The ends were cut back, 2 bases at V and 5 bases at J, with 13 bases in the middle. This CDR3 region has 15 residues. The CDR3 DNA reads as TGCGCCAGCAGCCAAATAGAGTCTTCCAACAATGAGCAGTTCTTC. It encodes CASSQIESSNNEQFF.

The rearrangement uses TRBV28 and TRBJ2-6; a possible D gene is TRBD1 (5 bases). This CDR3 region has 16 residues. V was cut by 2 bases and J by 0 bases, with 8 bases left in between. Germline V lookup: CDR1 MDHEN, CDR2 SYDVKM. The CDR3 region has the DNA TGTGCCAGCAGTTTAGCAGGGCCCTCTGGGGCCAACGTCCTGACTTTC. Protein product: CASSLAGPSGANVLTF.